This entry lists 16 T cell receptor beta chains sequenced from one sample in a study of cytomegalovirus exposure and HLA in healthy donors. The primer mix had 60 Vbeta and 13 Jbeta primers. Sequencing used immunoSEQ multiplex PCR; TCRdb keeps in-frame clones, though not all of them. The repertoire holds 99,000 or so clones, around four fifths seen once, with roughly 9.2% in the top ten. The specimen was PBMCs. The receptors come from a middle-aged woman in good health and CMV-seropositive.

This clone showed up just once. V and J are TRBV5-6 and TRBJ2-7; a weak D match, TRBD2 (6 bases). This CDR3 contains 13 residues. Trimming left V 9 bases short and J 2 bases short, with 15 bases between. Per the germline V gene, CDR1 is SGHDT and CDR2 is YYEEEE. CDR3 bases: TGTGCCACCCACCAGGCGGGGACCTACGAGCAGTACTTC. Protein sequence: CATHQAGTYEQYF.

CDR3 sequence: CASSPPRGGLPYEQYF. CDR3 sequence (DNA): TGTGCCAGCAGCCCCCCCCGGGGGGGGCTACCCTACGAGCAGTACTTC. The J gene is TRBJ2-5, the V gene TRBV7-9; 8 nucleotides line up with TRBD2. With the DNA end fitting TRBJ2-7 better, the J assignment may be wrong. Germline CDR1 SEHNR, CDR2 FQNEAQ (reference sequence). The CDR3 totals 16 residues.

V is TRBV14 and J is TRBJ1-3, with a tentative D call TRBD1 (5 bases). The CDR3 is 14 amino acids. The germline gives CDR1 SGHDN, CDR2 FVKESK. V dropped 6 bases and J dropped 4 bases, with 13 bases sitting between them. CDR3 region: CASSRGTSGNTIYF. CDR3 in DNA: TGTGCCAGCAGTCGCGGGACGTCCGGAAACACCATATATTTT.

The chain couples TRBV4-2 to TRBJ2-7; D may be TRBD1 (5 bases). Germline CDR1 LGHNA, CDR2 YNFKEQ. This CDR3 spans 15 amino acids. V shed 0 bases and J shed 4 bases, with 13 bases lying between them. The CDR3 DNA reads as TGTGCCAGCAGCCAAGATAAGGGGATAGGGTACGAGCAGTACTTC. Amino acids: CASSQDKGIGYEQYF.

This clone was seen only once. This sequence joins TRBV7-9 and TRBJ1-1; TRBD1 might be the D (6 bases). The CDR3 runs to 15 residues. Germline V gene lookup returns CDR1 SEHNR and CDR2 FQNEAQ (reference sequence). Deletions cut 5 bases from V and 7 bases from J, with 20 bases between. The DNA for the CDR3 is TGTGCCAGCAGCCGTAATTATCAAGACAGGAGTGAAGCTTTCTTT. This codes for CASSRNYQDRSEAFF.

V usage is TRBV27 and J usage is TRBJ1-2; no clear D gene. With 4 bases removed from V and 7 bases from J, the gap between germline ends came to 16 bases. This CDR3 region has 14 residues. Germline-derived CDR1 and CDR2 are MNHEY and SMNVEV (reference sequence). Written as DNA, the CDR3 is TGTGCCAGCAGTTCGATAGGAGGGCATGGTGGCTACACCTTC. Its translation: CASSSIGGHGGYTF.

In its sample, this clone was seen once. This chain connects TRBV27 to TRBJ2-7; TRBD2 aligns across 10 bases. The CDR3 consists of 19 residues. Germline V gives CDR1 MNHEY, CDR2 SMNVEV (reference sequence). V lost 3 bases and J lost 0; bases outside the gene matches: 14. CDR3 sequence reads: CASSFRASGSPVSSYEQYF. CDR3 nucleotide sequence: TGTGCCAGCAGTTTCCGGGCTAGCGGGAGTCCCGTGAGCTCCTACGAGCAGTACTTC.

The chain has TRBV7-9 and TRBJ2-7; D may be TRBD1 (7 bases). This CDR3 is built from 16 residues. The germline V gene encodes CDR1 SEHNR and CDR2 FQNEAQ (reference sequence). Trimming left V 5 bases short and J 3 bases short, with 20 bases between. The CDR3 region is CASSIQGRRGLYEQYF. As DNA, the CDR3 is TGTGCCAGCAGCATACAGGGGAGGAGAGGCCTCTACGAGCAGTACTTC.

CDR3: CASSLGQKAFF. The CDR3 DNA is TGTGCCAGCAGCTTAGGACAAAAAGCTTTCTTT. The chain joins TRBV7-9 to TRBJ1-1; D gene uncertain. With 1 base removed from V and 9 bases from J, the gap between germline ends came to 6 bases. Germline V gives CDR1 SEHNR, CDR2 FQNEAQ (reference sequence). CDR3 length: 11 amino acids.

This chain uses TRBV10-3 with TRBJ2-3; 9 nucleotides agree with TRBD1. The V segment lost 8 bases and the J segment 6 bases; nucleotides outside the gene matches: 12. In germline, CDR1 is ENHRY, CDR2 SYGVKD. The CDR3 spans 15 residues. This chain's CDR3 is CAIRAVTGGLDTQYF. The DNA for the CDR3 is TGTGCCATCCGGGCGGTAACAGGGGGCCTTGATACGCAGTATTTT.

The chain is built from TRBV27 and TRBJ2-2; the D gene is possibly TRBD1 (6 bases). CDR1 and CDR2 (germline): MNHEY, SMNVEV (reference sequence). V gave up 6 bases and J gave up 4 bases, with 15 bases separating them. This CDR3 contains 15 residues. The CDR3 DNA is TGTGCCAGCAGCTTTACAGGGAGTAGCACCGGGGAGCTGTTTTTT. Encoded protein: CASSFTGSSTGELFF.

This sequence joins TRBV6-5 and TRBJ1-2; 7 nucleotides match TRBD1. V was pared by 2 bases and J by 8 bases, with 8 bases of the junction left unmatched. The germline V gene has CDR1 MNHEY and CDR2 SVGAGI. The CDR3 totals 14 residues. CDR3 residues: CASSYRPTGDGYTF. CDR3 in DNA: TGTGCCAGCAGTTACAGACCAACAGGGGACGGCTACACCTTC.

The V call is TRBV4-1, the J call TRBJ1-4; D is unresolved. The CDR3 extends over 15 amino acids. Germline V gives CDR1 MGHRA, CDR2 YSYEKL. V was pared by 1 base and J by 3 bases, with 9 bases between. The CDR3 loop reads CASSQAPQPNEKLFF. The CDR3 bases are TGCGCCAGCAGCCAAGCCCCACAGCCTAATGAAAAACTGTTTTTT.

The genes are TRBV18 and TRBJ2-2; 7 nucleotides line up with TRBD1. The length of the CDR3 is 16 residues. Losses at the gene ends were 0 bases for V and 2 bases for J; bases not matched to a gene: 3. In germline, CDR1 is KGHSH, CDR2 LQKENI. This CDR3 is CASSPPGQRNTGELFF. The CDR3 region has the DNA TGTGCCAGCTCACCACCGGGACAGAGAAACACCGGGGAGCTGTTTTTT.

The chain couples TRBV19 to TRBJ2-7; 9 bases align to TRBD1. Germline V gene sequence: CDR1 LNHDA, CDR2 SQIVND (reference sequence). The J segment lost 3 bases and the V segment lost 5 bases, leaving 8 bases of the junction unmatched. The CDR3 consists of 15 residues. In DNA form, the CDR3 reads TGTGCCAGTAGTTCCCTCGGACAGGGGAACTACGAGCAGTACTTC. Amino acids: CASSSLGQGNYEQYF.

This chain connects TRBV9 to TRBJ2-6; 8 nucleotides match TRBD1. The germline V gene has CDR1 SGDLS and CDR2 YYNGEE. V lost 3 bases and J lost 1; bases outside the gene matches: 3. This CDR3 is 16 amino acids long. The CDR3 DNA reads as TGTGCCAGCAGCGGCCACAGGGGGTCTGGGGCCAACGTCCTGACTTTC. This gives the protein CASSGHRGSGANVLTF.